A single sample is the source of the 7 T cell receptor beta chains below, sequenced in a study of CD8 T cell repertoires and influenza. General study findings and limits: About half of M1-specific CDR3betas had the 11-mer xRSx motif; 10-mer xGxY, roughly 11%. TRBV19 made up roughly 50% to 90% of M1-specific TCR beta sequences in every donor.

For three weeks, CD8 T cells received weekly restimulation with irradiated, peptide-pulsed (approximately 1 uM) TAP-deficient T2 cells. cDNA made from roughly 100-300 ng of total RNA served as the template. Libraries were prepared by immunoSEQ multiplex PCR; TCRdb keeps only in-frame clonotypes and omits some of them. Of more than 200 clones listed, about a sixth are singletons. Sequencing used M1 dextramer-binding CD8+ T cells from cultured PBMCs. Indicated subset: CD8 T cells sorted as dextramer-positive for the influenza matrix M1 58-66 peptide. The receptors derive from an adult in good health.

To note about this clone: The same CDR3 can be traced to other DNA sequences in this sample. CDR3 sequence reads: CASSQGAYGYTF. The CDR3 region has the DNA TGTGCCAGTAGTCAAGGGGCCTATGGCTACACCTTC. The genes are TRBV30 and TRBJ1-2; perhaps TRBD1 as D (5 bases). This CDR3 is 12 amino acids long. V dropped 8 bases and J dropped 4 bases, with 14 bases sitting between them. Germline V gene lookup returns CDR1 GTSNPN and CDR2 SVGIG (reference sequence).

This clone is medium-sized (0.01 to 0.1%) in the sample. The J gene is TRBJ2-7, the V gene TRBV6-6, with 7 bases lining up with TRBD1. The CDR3 sequence is 14 residues long. Germline V CDR1 and CDR2: MNHNY, SVGAGI (reference sequence). Unmatched junction bases numbered 2, after V lost 0 bases and J lost 3 bases. CDR3 residues: CASSYSAGGYEQYF. Written as DNA, the CDR3 is TGTGCCAGCAGTTACTCGGCAGGGGGCTACGAGCAGTACTTC.

This clone was detected only a few times. The chain is built from TRBV19 and TRBJ1-5; unclear D gene. Germline CDR1 is LNHDA and CDR2 is SQIVND (reference sequence). The CDR3 extends over 13 amino acids. V was clipped by 5 bases and J by 7 bases, with 12 bases between them. The CDR3 protein is CASSPRSGQPQHF. The DNA of the CDR3 is TGTGCCAGTAGTCCCCGGTCGGGGCAGCCCCAGCATTTT.

Worth noting for this clone: Other DNA sequences in the same sample also yield this CDR3. The rearrangement joins TRBV29-1 to TRBJ1-4, with D possibly being TRBD1 (5 bases). The CDR3 covers 14 residues. Trimming removed 6 bases from V and 4 bases from J, with 15 bases in between. CDR1 and CDR2 from the germline V gene are SQVTM and ANQGSEA. The CDR3 nucleotides read TGCAGCGTCGTTATTAGGGGAGGTAATGAAAAACTGTTTTTT. It encodes CSVVIRGGNEKLFF.

The sample holds a few counts of this clone. This sample includes further DNA sequences coding for the same CDR3. This chain connects TRBV29-1 to TRBJ1-4, with D perhaps TRBD1 (5 bases). The CDR3 extends over 14 amino acids. The ends were cut back, 6 bases at V and 4 bases at J, with 15 bases in the middle. The germline gives CDR1 SQVTM, CDR2 ANQGSEA. The CDR3 DNA reads as TGCAGCGTCGTCATTAGGGGAGGTAATGAAAAACTGTTTTTT. Residues: CSVVIRGGNEKLFF.

By proportion, this clone is medium-sized. The chain recombines TRBV19 with TRBJ2-1; D is possibly TRBD1 (6 bases). V was cut by 3 bases and J by 6 bases, with 9 bases left in between. This CDR3 has 13 amino acids. The V gene's germline CDR1 is LNHDA and CDR2 SQIVND (reference sequence). The CDR3: CASSMYRVNEQFF. In DNA form, the CDR3 reads TGTGCCAGTAGTATGTACAGGGTCAATGAGCAGTTCTTC.

This clone has ten or more counts. This chain links TRBV30 with TRBJ1-2; no firm D call. Trimming cost V 8 bases and J 6 bases, with 16 bases left between them. Germline lookup yields CDR1 GTSNPN and CDR2 SVGIG (reference sequence). The CDR3 sequence is 12 residues long. CDR3 in DNA: TGTGCCAGTAGTATAGGAGCGCATGGCTACACCTTC. Translation gives CASSIGAHGYTF.